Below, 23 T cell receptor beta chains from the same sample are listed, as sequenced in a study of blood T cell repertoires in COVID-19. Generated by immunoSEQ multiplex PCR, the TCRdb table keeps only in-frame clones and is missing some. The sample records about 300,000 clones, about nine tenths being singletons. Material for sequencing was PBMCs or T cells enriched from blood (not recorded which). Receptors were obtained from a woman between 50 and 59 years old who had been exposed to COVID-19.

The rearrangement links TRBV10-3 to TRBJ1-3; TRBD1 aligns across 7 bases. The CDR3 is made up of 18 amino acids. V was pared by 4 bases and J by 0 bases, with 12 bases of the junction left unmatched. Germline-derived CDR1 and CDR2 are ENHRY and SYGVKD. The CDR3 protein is CAISVQGVVYDSGNTIYF. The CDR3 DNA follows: TGTGCCATCAGTGTGCAGGGGGTAGTCTATGACTCTGGAAACACCATATATTTT.

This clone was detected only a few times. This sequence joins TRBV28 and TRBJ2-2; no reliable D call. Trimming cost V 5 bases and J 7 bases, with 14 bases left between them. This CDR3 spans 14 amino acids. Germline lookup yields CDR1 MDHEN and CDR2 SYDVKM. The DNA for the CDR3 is TGTGCCAGCAGTCCTCCACAGAAGTTCGGGGAGCTGTTTTTT. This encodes CASSPPQKFGELFF.

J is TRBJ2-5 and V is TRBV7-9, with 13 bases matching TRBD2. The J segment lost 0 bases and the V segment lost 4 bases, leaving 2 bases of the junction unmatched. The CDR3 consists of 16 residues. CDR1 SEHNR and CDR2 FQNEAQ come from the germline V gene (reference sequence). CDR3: CASSSTSGGHQETQYF. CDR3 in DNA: TGTGCCAGCAGCTCGACTAGCGGGGGGCACCAAGAGACCCAGTACTTC.

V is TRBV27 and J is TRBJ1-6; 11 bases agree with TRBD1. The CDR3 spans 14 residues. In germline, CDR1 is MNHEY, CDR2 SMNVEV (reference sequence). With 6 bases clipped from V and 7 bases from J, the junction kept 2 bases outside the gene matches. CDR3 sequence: CASRGTGGNSPLHF. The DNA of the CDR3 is TGTGCCAGCAGAGGGACAGGGGGAAATTCACCCCTCCACTTT.

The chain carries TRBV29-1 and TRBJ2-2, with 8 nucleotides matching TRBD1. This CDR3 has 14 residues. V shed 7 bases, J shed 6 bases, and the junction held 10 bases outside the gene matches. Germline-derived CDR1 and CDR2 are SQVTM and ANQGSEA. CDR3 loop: CSAITGGKAGELFF. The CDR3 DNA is TGCAGCGCGATCACAGGGGGAAAAGCCGGGGAGCTGTTTTTT.

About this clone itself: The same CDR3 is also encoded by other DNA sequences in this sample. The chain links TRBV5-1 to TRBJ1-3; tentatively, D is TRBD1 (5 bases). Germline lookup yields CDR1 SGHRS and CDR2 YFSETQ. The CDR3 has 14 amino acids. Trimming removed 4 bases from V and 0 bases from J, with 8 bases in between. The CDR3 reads CASSLDSSGNTIYF. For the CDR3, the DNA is TGCGCCAGCAGCCTTGACAGCTCTGGAAACACCATATATTTT.

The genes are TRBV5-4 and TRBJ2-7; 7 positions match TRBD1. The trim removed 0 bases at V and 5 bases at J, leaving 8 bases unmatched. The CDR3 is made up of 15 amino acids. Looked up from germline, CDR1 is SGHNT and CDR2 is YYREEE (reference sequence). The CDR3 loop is CASSLVGTVGNEQYF. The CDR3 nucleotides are TGTGCCAGCAGCTTGGTGGGGACAGTAGGGAACGAGCAGTACTTC.

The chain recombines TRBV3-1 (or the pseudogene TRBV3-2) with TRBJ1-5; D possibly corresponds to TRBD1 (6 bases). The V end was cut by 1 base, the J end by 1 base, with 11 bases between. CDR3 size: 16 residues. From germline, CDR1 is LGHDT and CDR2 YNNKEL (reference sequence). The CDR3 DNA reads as TGTGCCAGCAGCCAAGGGGCAGGGGTAAGCAATCAGCCCCAGCATTTT. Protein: CASSQGAGVSNQPQHF.

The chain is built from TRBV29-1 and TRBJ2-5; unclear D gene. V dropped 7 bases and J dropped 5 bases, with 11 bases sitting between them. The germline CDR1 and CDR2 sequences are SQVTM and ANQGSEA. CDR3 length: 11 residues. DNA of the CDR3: TGCAGCGCCCTTCCGTCGGAGACCCAGTACTTC. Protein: CSALPSETQYF.

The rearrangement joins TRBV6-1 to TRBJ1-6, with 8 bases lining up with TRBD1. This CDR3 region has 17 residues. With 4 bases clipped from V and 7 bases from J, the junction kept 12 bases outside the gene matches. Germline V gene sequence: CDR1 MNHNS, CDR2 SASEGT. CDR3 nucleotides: TGTGCCAGCAGTGCACAAATGACAGGGGTTGGGAATTCACCCCTCCACTTT. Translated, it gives CASSAQMTGVGNSPLHF.

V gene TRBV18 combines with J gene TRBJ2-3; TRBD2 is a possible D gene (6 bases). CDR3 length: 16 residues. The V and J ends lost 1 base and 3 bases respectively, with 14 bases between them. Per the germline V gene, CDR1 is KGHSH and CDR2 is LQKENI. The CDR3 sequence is CASSPLGGERTDTQYF. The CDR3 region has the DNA TGTGCCAGCTCACCACTTGGCGGGGAACGGACAGATACGCAGTATTTT.

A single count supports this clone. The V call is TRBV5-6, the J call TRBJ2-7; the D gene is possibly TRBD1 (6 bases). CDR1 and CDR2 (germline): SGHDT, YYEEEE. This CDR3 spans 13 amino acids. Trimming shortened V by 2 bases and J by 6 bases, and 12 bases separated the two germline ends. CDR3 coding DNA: TGTGCCAGCAGCTTCGCAGGGGTAGGCGAGCAGTACTTC. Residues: CASSFAGVGEQYF.

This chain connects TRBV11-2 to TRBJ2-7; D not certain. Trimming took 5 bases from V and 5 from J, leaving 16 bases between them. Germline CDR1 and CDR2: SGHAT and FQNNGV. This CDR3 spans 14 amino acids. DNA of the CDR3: TGTGCCAGCAGCCCATCCCGGGTTGGCGACGAGCAGTACTTC. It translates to CASSPSRVGDEQYF.

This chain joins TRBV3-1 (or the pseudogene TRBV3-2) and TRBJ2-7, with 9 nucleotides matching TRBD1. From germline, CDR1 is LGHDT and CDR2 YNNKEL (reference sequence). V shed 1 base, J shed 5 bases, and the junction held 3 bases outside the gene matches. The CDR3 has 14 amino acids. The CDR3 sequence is CASSQGTGDNEQYF. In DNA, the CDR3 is TGTGCCAGCAGCCAAGGGACAGGGGATAACGAGCAGTACTTC.

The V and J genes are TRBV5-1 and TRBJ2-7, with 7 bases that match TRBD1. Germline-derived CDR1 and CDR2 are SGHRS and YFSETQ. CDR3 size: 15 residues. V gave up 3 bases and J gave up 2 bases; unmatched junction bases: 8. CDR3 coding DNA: TGCGCCAGCAGCTCACAGAGGGACAGCCCCTACGAGCAGTACTTC. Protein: CASSSQRDSPYEQYF.

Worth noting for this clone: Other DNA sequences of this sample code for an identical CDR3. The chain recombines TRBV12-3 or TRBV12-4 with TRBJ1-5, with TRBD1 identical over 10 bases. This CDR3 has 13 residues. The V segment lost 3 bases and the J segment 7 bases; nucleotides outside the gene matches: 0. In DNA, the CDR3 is TGTGCCAGCAGTTTGACAGGGGGCCAGCCCCAGCATTTT. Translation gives CASSLTGGQPQHF.

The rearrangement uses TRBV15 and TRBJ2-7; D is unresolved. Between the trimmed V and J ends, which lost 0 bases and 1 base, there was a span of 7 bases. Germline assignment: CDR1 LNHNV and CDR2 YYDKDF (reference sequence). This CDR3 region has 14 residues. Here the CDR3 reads CATSRDIASYEQYF. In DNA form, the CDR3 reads TGTGCCACCAGCAGAGATATCGCGTCCTACGAGCAGTACTTC.

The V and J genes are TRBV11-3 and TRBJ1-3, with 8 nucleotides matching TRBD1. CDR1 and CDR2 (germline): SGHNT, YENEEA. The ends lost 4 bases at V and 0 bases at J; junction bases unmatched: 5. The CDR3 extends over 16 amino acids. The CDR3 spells CASSSGQASSGNTIYF. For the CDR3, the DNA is TGTGCCAGCAGCTCGGGACAGGCCAGCTCTGGAAACACCATATATTTT.

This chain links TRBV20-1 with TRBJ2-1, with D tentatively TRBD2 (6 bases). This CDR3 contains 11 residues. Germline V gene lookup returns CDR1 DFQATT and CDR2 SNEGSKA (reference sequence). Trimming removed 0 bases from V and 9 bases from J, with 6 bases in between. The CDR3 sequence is CSARERGEQFF. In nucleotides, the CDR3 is TGCAGTGCTAGAGAGCGGGGTGAGCAGTTCTTC.

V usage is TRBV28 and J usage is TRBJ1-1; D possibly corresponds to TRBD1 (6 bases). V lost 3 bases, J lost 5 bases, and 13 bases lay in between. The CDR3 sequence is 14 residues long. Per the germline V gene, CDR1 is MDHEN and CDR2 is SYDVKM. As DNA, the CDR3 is TGTGCCAGCAGTTTCTCGACAGGTCGAACTGAAGCTTTCTTT. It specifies CASSFSTGRTEAFF.

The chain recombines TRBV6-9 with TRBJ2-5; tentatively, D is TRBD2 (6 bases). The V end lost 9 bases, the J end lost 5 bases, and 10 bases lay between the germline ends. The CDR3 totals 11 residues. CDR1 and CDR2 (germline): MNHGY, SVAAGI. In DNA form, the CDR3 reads TGTGCCAGGGGGGGTCTGGAGACCCAGTACTTC. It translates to CARGGLETQYF.

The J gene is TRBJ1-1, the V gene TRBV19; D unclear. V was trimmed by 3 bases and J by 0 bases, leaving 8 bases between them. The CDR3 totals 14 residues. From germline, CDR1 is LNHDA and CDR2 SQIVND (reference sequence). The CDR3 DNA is TGTGCCAGTAGTATGGGAGACCTGAACACTGAAGCTTTCTTT. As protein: CASSMGDLNTEAFF. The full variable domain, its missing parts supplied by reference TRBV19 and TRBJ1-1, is DGGITQSPKYLFRKEGQNVTLSCEQNLNHDAMYWYRQDPGQGLRLIYYSQIVNDFQKGDIAEGYSVSREKKESFPLTVTSAQKNPTAFYLCASSMGDLNTEAFFGQGTRLTVV.

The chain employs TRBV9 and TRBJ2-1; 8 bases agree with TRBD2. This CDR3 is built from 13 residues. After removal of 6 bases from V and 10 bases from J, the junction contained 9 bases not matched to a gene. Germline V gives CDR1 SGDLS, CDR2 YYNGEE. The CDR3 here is CASTKTSDREQFF. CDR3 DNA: TGTGCCAGCACAAAGACTAGCGATCGAGAGCAGTTCTTC.